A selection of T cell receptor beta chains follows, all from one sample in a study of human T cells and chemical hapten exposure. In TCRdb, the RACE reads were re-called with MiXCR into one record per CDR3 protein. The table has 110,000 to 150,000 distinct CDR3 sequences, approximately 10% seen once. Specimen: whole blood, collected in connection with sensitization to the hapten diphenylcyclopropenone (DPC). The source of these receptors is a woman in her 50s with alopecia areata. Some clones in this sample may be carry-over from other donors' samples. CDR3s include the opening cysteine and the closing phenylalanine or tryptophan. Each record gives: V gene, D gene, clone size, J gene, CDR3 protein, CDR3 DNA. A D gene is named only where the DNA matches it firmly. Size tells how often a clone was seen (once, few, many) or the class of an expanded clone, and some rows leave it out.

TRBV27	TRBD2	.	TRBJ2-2	CASSTDTGTSLTGELFF	TGTGCCAGCAGTACCGACACCGGGACTAGCCTGACCGGGGAGCTGTTTTTT
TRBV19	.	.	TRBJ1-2	CASSSQAFYGYTF	TGTGCCAGTAGTTCCCAGGCGTTCTATGGCTACACCTTC
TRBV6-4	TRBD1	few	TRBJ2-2	CASLRQGALTGELFF	TGTGCCAGCTTACGACAGGGGGCCCTCACCGGGGAGCTGTTTTTT
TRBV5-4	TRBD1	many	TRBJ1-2	CASSLEQGLNYGYTF	TGTGCCAGCAGCTTGGAACAGGGGCTTAACTATGGCTACACCTTC
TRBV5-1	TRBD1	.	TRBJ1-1	CASSLAGTGNTEAFF	TGCGCCAGCAGCTTGGCCGGGACAGGGAACACTGAAGCTTTCTTT
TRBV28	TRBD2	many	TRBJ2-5	CASSPLRREAETQYF	TGTGCCAGCAGCCCATTGAGACGGGAGGCCGAGACCCAGTACTTC
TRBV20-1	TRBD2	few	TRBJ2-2	CSARWREGTGELFF	TGCAGTGCTAGGTGGCGGGAGGGCACCGGGGAGCTGTTTTTT
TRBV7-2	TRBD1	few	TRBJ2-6	CASSFLPPGQPSSGANVLTF	TGTGCCAGCAGCTTCCTACCCCCGGGACAGCCCTCCTCTGGGGCCAACGTCCTGACTTTC
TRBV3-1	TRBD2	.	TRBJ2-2	CASSLSSGKNTGELFF	TGTGCCAGCAGTTTATCTAGCGGGAAGAACACCGGGGAGCTGTTTTTT
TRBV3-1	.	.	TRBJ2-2	CASSQPGPRLPGELFF	TGTGCCAGCAGCCAGCCGGGTCCTAGGCTCCCCGGGGAGCTGTTTTTT
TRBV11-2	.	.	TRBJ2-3	CASRGDPTATDTQYF	TGTGCCAGCAGAGGGGACCCGACAGCGACAGATACGCAGTATTTT
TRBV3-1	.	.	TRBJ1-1	CASSQVGFPDTEAFF	TGTGCCAGCAGCCAAGTCGGGTTTCCTGACACTGAAGCTTTCTTT
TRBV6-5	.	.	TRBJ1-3	CASSYLGHNSGNTIYF	TGTGCCAGCAGTTACTTGGGACACAACTCTGGAAACACCATATATTTT
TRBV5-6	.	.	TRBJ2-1	CASSQTPYNEQFF	TGTGCCAGCAGCCAAACTCCGTACAATGAGCAGTTCTTC
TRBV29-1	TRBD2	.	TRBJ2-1	CSVGAGGSSYNEQFF	TGCAGCGTTGGGGCGGGCGGGAGTTCCTACAATGAGCAGTTCTTC
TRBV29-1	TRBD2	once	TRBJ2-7	CNVGDSGPSYEQYF	TGCAACGTTGGAGATAGCGGGCCCTCCTACGAGCAGTACTTC
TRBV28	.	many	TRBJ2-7	CASSDPGEQYF	TGTGCCAGCAGTGACCCTGGTGAGCAGTACTTC
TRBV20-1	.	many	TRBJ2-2	CSARDRIGGELFF	TGCAGTGCTAGAGATAGAATCGGCGGGGAGCTGTTTTTT
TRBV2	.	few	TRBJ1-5	CASTLGPAGQPQHF	TGTGCCAGCACCCTGGGCCCTGCTGGACAGCCCCAGCATTTT
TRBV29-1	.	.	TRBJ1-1	CSVGPQDKTEAFF	TGCAGCGTTGGACCCCAGGACAAGACTGAAGCTTTCTTT
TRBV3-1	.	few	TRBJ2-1	CATGRRANNEQFF	TGTGCCACCGGTAGAAGGGCCAACAATGAGCAGTTCTTC
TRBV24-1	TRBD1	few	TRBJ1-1	CATSLGTGQAFF	TGTGCCACCAGTTTGGGGACAGGGCAAGCTTTCTTT
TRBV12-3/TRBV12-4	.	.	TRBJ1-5	CASSPGGTQPQHF	TGTGCCAGCAGCCCGGGGGGGACTCAGCCCCAGCATTTT
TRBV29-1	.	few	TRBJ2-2	CSVEAPGELFF	TGCAGCGTTGAGGCGCCAGGGGAGCTGTTTTTT
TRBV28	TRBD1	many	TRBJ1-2	CASSSWDRGTNYGYTF	TGTGCCAGCAGTTCCTGGGACAGAGGGACTAACTATGGCTACACCTTC
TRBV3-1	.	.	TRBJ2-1	CASSQVTGANHNEQFF	TGTGCCAGCAGCCAAGTTACTGGGGCTAACCACAATGAGCAGTTCTTC
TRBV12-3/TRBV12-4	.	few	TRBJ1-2	CASTLGHYGYTF	TGTGCCAGCACTTTGGGCCACTATGGCTACACCTTC
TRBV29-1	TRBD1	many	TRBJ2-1	CSVGGQGGRIDEQFF	TGCAGCGTGGGGGGACAGGGTGGGCGTATCGATGAGCAGTTCTTC
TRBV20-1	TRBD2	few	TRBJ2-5	CSASSPASGTQETQYF	TGCAGTGCTAGCTCCCCTGCTAGCGGGACCCAAGAGACCCAGTACTTC
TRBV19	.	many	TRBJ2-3	CASSSFRGTDTQYF	TGTGCCAGTAGTTCATTTCGAGGCACAGATACGCAGTATTTT
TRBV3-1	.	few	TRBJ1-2	CASSPWALDYGYTF	TGTGCCAGCAGCCCCTGGGCCCTTGACTATGGCTACACCTTC
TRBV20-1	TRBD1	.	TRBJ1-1	CSAKAGQGARQAEAFF	TGCAGTGCTAAGGCGGGACAGGGGGCTCGACAAGCTGAAGCTTTCTTT
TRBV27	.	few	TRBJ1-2	CASSLTSRQQYYGYTF	TGTGCCAGCAGTTTAACATCGAGACAGCAGTACTATGGCTACACCTTC
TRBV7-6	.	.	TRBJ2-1	CASSNRGDEQFF	TGTGCCAGCAGCAACCGGGGCGATGAGCAGTTCTTC
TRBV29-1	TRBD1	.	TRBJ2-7	CSVRDRVGGEQYF	TGCAGCGTCCGGGACAGGGTAGGGGGCGAGCAGTACTTC
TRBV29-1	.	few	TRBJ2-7	CSVSGPTYEQYF	TGCAGCGTTAGCGGGCCGACCTACGAGCAGTACTTC
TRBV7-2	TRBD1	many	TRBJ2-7	CASSRDRGLMEQYF	TGTGCCAGCAGCCGGGACAGGGGGCTAATGGAGCAGTACTTC
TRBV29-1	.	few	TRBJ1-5	CSVEGDGNQPQHF	TGCAGCGTTGAAGGGGACGGCAATCAGCCCCAGCATTTT
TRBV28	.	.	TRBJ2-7	CASSLSVGIYEQYF	TGTGCCAGCAGTTTATCCGTCGGAATATACGAGCAGTACTTC
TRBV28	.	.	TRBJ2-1	CATRAPPPDEQFF	TGTGCCACCCGGGCCCCACCCCCGGATGAGCAGTTCTTC
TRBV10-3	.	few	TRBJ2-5	CAISDGTAAETQYF	TGTGCCATCAGTGATGGGACCGCAGCAGAGACCCAGTACTTC
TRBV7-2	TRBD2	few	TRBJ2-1	CASSLAPGGGREQFF	TGTGCCAGCAGCTTAGCACCTGGGGGAGGGAGAGAGCAGTTCTTC
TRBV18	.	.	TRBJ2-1	CASSPKGSENEQFF	TGTGCCAGCTCACCTAAAGGATCGGAAAATGAGCAGTTCTTC
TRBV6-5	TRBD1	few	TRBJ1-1	CASKDRGGTEAFF	TGTGCCAGCAAGGACAGGGGGGGAACTGAAGCTTTCTTT
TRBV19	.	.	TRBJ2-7	CASSMGAPRAYEQYF	TGTGCCAGTAGTATGGGGGCCCCCCGGGCCTACGAGCAGTACTTC
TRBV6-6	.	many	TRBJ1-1	CASNPRDILNTEAFF	TGTGCCAGCAACCCCCGGGACATACTGAACACTGAAGCTTTCTTT
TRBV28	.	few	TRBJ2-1	CASTSLTHEQFF	TGTGCCAGCACCTCCCTCACCCATGAGCAGTTCTTC
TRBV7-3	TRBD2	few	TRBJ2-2	CASSLSPSGKLNTGELFF	TGTGCCAGCAGCTTATCGCCTAGCGGGAAATTGAACACCGGGGAGCTGTTTTTT
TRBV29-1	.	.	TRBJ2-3	CSAPGSFTDTQYF	TGCAGCGCCCCTGGATCTTTTACAGATACGCAGTATTTT
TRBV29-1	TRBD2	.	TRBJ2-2	CSVEGGRGTGELFF	TGCAGCGTTGAAGGCGGGAGGGGAACCGGGGAGCTGTTTTTT
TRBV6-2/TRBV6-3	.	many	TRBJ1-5	CASSRTGRGGQPQHF	TGTGCCAGCAGTAGAACCGGGCGGGGCGGCCAGCCCCAGCATTTT
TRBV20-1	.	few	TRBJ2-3	CSASPGQTDTQYF	TGCAGTGCTTCTCCGGGGCAGACAGATACGCAGTATTTT
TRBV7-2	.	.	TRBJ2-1	CASSPSPSYNEQFF	TGTGCCAGCAGCCCATCGCCCTCCTACAATGAGCAGTTCTTC